The T cell receptor (beta chain) described here comes from a study of preoperative IRX-2 immunotherapy in early breast cancer. Treatment indicated: preoperative locoregional IRX-2 cytokine immunotherapy. Patients received preoperative, locoregional IRX-2 cytokine immunotherapy in a phase Ib study. The CDR3 contains 17 residues. V dropped 5 bases and J dropped 6; count of bases not matched to a gene: 15. TCRdb keeps only in-frame clones here, not all; method: immunoSEQ multiplex PCR. The sample has under 4,000 clones; roughly two thirds are singletons. This receptor was obtained from a human donor with breast cancer. This chain connects TRBV7-1 to TRBJ2-3; the match to TRBD2 covers 9 bases. TRBV7-1 is treated as an ORF (open reading frame) with a function not yet certain. Sequencing used tumor tissue, obtained after IRX-2 immunotherapy. The CDR3 DNA is TGTGCCAGCAGCCCAGGGACTAGCAGGACTGGGATGGATACGCAGTATTTT. It encodes CASSPGTSRTGMDTQYF.